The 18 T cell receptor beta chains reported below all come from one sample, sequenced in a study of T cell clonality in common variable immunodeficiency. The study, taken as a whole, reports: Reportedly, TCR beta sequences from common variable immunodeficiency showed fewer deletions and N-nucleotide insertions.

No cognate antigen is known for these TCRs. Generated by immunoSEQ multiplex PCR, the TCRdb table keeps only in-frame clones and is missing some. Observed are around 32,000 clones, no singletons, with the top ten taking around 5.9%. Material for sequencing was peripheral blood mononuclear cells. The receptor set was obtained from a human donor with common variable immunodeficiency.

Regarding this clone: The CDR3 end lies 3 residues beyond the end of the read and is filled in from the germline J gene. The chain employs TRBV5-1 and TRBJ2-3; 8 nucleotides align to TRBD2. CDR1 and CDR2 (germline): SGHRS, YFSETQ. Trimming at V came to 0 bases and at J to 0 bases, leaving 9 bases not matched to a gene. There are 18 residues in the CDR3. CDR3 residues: CASSLVAGGPSSTDTQYF. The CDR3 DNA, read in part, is TGCGCCAGCAGCTTGGTTGCGGGGGGACCTTCTAGCACAGATACG.

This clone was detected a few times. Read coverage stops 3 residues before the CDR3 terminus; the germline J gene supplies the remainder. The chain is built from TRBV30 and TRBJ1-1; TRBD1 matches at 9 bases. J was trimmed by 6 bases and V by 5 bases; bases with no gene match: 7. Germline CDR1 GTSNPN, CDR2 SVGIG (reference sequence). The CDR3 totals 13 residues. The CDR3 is CAWEGTGRPEAFF. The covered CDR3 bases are TGTGCCTGGGAGGGGACAGGGCGTCCTGAA.

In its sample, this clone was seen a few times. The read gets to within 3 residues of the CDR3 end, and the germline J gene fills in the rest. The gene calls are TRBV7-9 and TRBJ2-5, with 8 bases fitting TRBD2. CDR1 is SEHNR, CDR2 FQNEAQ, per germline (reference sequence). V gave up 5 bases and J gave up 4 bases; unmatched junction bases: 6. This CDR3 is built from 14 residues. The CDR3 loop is CASSTRGGPETQYF. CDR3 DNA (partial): TGTGCCAGCAGCACACGGGGGGGCCCAGAGACC.

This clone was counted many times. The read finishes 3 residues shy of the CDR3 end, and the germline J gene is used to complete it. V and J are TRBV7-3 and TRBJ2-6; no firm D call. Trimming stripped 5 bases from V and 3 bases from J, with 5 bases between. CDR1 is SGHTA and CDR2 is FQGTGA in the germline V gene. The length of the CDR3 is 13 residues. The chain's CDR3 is CASSPGGANVLTF. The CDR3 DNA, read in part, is TGTGCCAGCAGCCCCGGTGGGGCCAACGTC.

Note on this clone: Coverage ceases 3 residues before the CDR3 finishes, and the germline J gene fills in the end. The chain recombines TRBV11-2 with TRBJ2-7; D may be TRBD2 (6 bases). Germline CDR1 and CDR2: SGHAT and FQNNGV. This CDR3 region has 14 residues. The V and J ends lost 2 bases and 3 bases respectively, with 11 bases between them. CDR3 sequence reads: CASSLFGGSYEQYF. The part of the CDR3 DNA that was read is TGTGCCAGCAGCTTATTTGGGGGGAGCTACGAG.

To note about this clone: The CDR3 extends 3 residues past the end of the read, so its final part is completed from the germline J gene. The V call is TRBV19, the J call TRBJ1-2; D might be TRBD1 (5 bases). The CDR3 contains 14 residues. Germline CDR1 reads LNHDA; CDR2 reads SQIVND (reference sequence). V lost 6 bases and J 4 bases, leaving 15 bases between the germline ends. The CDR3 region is CASSDGRTSYGYTF. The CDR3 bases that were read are TGTGCCAGTAGCGACGGTCGGACAAGCTATGGC.

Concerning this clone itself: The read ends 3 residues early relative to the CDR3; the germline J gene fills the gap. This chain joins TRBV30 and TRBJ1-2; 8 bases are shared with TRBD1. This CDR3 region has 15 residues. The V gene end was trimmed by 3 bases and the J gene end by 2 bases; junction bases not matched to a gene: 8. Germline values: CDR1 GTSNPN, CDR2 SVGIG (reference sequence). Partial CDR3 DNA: TGTGCCTGGAGGGACAGGGTTGGACCCAACTATGGC. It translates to CAWRDRVGPNYG. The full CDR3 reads CAWRDRVGPNYGYTF. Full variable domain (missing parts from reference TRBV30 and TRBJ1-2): SQTIHQWPATLVQPVGSPLSLECTVEGTSNPNLYWYRQAAGRGLQLLFYSVGIGQISSEVPQNLSASRPQDRQFILSSKKLLLSDSGFYLCAWRDRVGPNYGYTFGSGTRLTVV.

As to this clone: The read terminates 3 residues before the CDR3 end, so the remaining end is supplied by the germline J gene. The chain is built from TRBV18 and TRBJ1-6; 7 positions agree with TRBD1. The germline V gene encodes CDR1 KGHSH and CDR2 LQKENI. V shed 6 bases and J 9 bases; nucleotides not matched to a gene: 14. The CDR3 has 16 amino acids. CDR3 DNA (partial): TGTGCCAGCTCCTCCGACAGGGCTTTGGGTGGTTCACCC. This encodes CASSSDRALGGSP. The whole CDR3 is CASSSDRALGGSPLHF.

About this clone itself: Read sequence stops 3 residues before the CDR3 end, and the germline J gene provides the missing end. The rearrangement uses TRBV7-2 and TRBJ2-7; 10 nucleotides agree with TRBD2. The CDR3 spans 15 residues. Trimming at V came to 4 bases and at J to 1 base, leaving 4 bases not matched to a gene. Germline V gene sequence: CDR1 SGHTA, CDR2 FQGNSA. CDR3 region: CASSSAGGPSYEQYF. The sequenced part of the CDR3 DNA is TGTGCCAGCAGCTCAGCGGGGGGGCCATCCTACGAG.

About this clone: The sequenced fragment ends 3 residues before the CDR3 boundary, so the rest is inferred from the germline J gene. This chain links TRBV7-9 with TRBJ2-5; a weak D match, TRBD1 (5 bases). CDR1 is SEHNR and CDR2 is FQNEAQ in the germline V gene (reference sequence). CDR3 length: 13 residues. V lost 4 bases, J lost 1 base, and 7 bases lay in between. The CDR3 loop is CASSYQGQETQYF. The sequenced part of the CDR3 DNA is TGTGCCAGCAGCTACCAGGGCCAAGAGACC.

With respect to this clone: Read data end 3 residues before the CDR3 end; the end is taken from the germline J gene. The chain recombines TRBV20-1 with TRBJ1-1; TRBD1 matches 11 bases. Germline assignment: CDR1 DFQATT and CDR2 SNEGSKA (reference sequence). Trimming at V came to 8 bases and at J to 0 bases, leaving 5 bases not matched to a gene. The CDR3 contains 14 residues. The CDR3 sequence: CSSDRGLMNTEAFF. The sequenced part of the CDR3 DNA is TGCAGTTCGGACAGGGGGCTCATGAACACTGAA.

The CDR3 bases that were read are TGCAGCGTTGAAGGGGGGGTAGAATCCTATGGC. The encoded protein is CSVEGGVESYG. The complete CDR3 reads CSVEGGVESYGYTF. The chain links TRBV29-1 to TRBJ1-2, with a possible D match to TRBD1 (5 bases). The CDR3 end lies 3 residues beyond the end of the read and is filled in from the germline J gene. Trimming pared 1 base from V and 4 bases from J, leaving 13 bases between. CDR1 is SQVTM, CDR2 ANQGSEA, per germline. The CDR3 sequence is 14 residues long.

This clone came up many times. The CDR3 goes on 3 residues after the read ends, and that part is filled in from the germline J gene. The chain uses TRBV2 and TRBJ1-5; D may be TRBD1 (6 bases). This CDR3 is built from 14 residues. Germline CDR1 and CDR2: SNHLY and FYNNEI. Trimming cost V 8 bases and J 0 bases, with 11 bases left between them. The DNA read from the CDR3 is TGTGCCAGCGGGAGGGGGTTTAGCAATCAGCCC. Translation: CASGRGFSNQP. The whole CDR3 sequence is CASGRGFSNQPQHF.

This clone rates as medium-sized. The part of the CDR3 DNA that was read is TGTGCCAGCAGCCAATTTGCAGGCTTGAACACTGAA. Translated, it gives CASSQFAGLNTE. The complete CDR3 protein is CASSQFAGLNTEAFF. The V gene is TRBV14, the J gene TRBJ1-1; no definite D call. The CDR3 extends 3 residues past the end of the read, so its final part is completed from the germline J gene. The CDR3 extends over 15 amino acids. Germline V gene data show CDR1 as SGHDN and CDR2 as FVKESK. V was shortened by 2 bases and J by 0 bases, with 10 bases between the two germline ends. Together with reference TRBV14 and TRBJ1-1, the CDR3 gives the full variable domain: EAGVTQFPSHSVIEKGQTVTLRCDPISGHDNLYWYRRVMGKEIKFLLHFVKESKQDESGMPNNRFLAERTGGTYSTLKVQPAELEDSGVYFCASSQFAGLNTEAFFGQGTRLTVV.

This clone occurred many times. CDR3 DNA (partial): TGCGCCAGCACCATTTTACAGGGCACCTTCGGGGAG. Amino acids: CASTILQGTFGE. The complete CDR3 sequence is CASTILQGTFGELFF. The chain joins TRBV5-1 to TRBJ2-2; D possibly corresponds to TRBD1 (6 bases). The read terminates 3 residues ahead of where the CDR3 ends, so the germline J gene completes it. V lost 6 bases and J lost 7, with 19 bases in between. The CDR3 is 15 residues long. From germline, CDR1 is SGHRS and CDR2 YFSETQ. The whole variable domain, filled in from reference TRBV5-1 and TRBJ2-2, reads KAGVTQTPRYLIKTRGQQVTLSCSPISGHRSVSWYQQTPGQGLQFLFEYFSETQRNKGNFPGRFSGRQFSNSRSEMNVSTLELGDSALYLCASTILQGTFGELFFGEGSRLTVL.

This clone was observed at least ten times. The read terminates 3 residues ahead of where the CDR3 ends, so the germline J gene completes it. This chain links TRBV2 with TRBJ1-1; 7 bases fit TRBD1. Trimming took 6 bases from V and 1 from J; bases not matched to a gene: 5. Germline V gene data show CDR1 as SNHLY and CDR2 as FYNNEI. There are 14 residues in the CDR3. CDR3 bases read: TGTGCCAGCAGACCGGACAGGACGAACACTGAA. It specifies CASRPDRTNTE. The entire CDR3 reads CASRPDRTNTEAFF.

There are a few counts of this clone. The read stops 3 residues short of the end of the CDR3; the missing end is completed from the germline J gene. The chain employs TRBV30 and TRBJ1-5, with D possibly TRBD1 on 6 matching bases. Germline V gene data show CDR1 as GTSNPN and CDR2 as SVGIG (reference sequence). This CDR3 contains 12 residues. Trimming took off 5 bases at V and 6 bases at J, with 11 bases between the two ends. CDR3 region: CAWQGLGQPQHF. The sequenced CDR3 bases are TGTGCCTGGCAGGGGTTGGGTCAGCCC.

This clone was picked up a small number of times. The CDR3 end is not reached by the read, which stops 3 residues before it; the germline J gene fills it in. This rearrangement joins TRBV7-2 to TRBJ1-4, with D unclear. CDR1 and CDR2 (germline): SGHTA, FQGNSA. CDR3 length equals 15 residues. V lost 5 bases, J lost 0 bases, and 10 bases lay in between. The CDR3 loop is CASSPERATNEKLFF. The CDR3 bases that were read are TGTGCCAGCAGCCCGGAAAGGGCAACTAATGAAAAA. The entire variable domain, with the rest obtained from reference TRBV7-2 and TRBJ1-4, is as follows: GAGVSQSPSNKVTEKGKDVELRCDPISGHTALYWYRQSLGQGLEFLIYFQGNSAPDKSGLPSDRFSAERTGGSVSTLTIQRTQQEDSAVYLCASSPERATNEKLFFGSGTQLSVL.